These 17 T cell receptor beta chains originate from one sample sequenced in a study of human versus mouse CDR3 diversity and MHC coevolution. The method was immunoSEQ multiplex PCR; TCRdb's version includes in-frame clones alone and lacks a portion of them. Among 80,000 or so clones listed, about 93% were seen once. What was sequenced was naive CD4+ T cells from blood. Regarding subset: CD45RO-negative CD62L-positive naive CD4 T cells. Every receptor here comes from a person aged 25-75 years in good health.

The chain is built from TRBV9 and TRBJ1-1, with 9 bases identical to TRBD1. Trimming removed 2 bases from V and 2 bases from J; junction bases left unmatched: 4. Germline lookup yields CDR1 SGDLS and CDR2 YYNGEE. This CDR3 is 15 amino acids long. CDR3 protein: CASSVRDRENTEAFF. CDR3 DNA: TGTGCCAGCAGCGTCCGGGACAGGGAAAACACTGAAGCTTTCTTT.

This chain uses TRBV19 with TRBJ2-2, with 8 nucleotides matching TRBD2. Germline CDR1 and CDR2: LNHDA and SQIVND (reference sequence). CDR3 size: 13 residues. The CDR3 loop is CAGRGANTGELFF. The CDR3 region has the DNA TGTGCGGGGCGGGGGGCGAACACCGGGGAGCTGTTTTTT.

DNA for the CDR3: TGTGCCAGCAGCGGGGTGGGGGCAAAGGGCTACACCTTC. Translation: CASSGVGAKGYTF. The chain is built from TRBV9 and TRBJ1-2; a possible D gene is TRBD1 (6 bases). The CDR3 is 13 amino acids. CDR1 SGDLS and CDR2 YYNGEE come from the germline V gene. V was pared by 3 bases and J by 8 bases, with 14 bases between.

The chain joins TRBV5-1 to TRBJ1-2; no reliable D call. This CDR3 contains 15 residues. The germline V gene has CDR1 SGHRS and CDR2 YFSETQ. V was clipped by 0 bases and J by 4 bases, with 13 bases between them. This chain's CDR3 is CASSLETGEGYGYTF. The DNA for the CDR3 is TGCGCCAGCAGCTTGGAAACGGGAGAGGGCTATGGCTACACCTTC.

The rearrangement links TRBV27 to TRBJ1-4; the match to TRBD1 covers 9 bases. Per germline, CDR1 MNHEY and CDR2 SMNVEV (reference sequence). The CDR3 is 16 residues long. J was trimmed by 2 bases and V by 5 bases; bases with no gene match: 6. The CDR3 loop is CASSLQGAGTNEKLFF. CDR3 nucleotides: TGTGCCAGCAGTCTACAGGGGGCAGGGACTAATGAAAAACTGTTTTTT.

This chain links TRBV28 with TRBJ1-2, with 7 bases that match TRBD1. CDR1 is MDHEN and CDR2 is SYDVKM in the germline V gene. The trim removed 5 bases at V and 4 bases at J, leaving 7 bases unmatched. CDR3 length equals 14 residues. CDR3 nucleotide sequence: TGTGCCAGCAGTAAGACAGGGACCTTCTATGGCTACACCTTC. Translation: CASSKTGTFYGYTF.

The chain recombines TRBV9 with TRBJ2-5, with 8 nucleotides matching TRBD1. The closer fit of TRBJ2-7 to the DNA end suggests the J call may be wrong. The CDR3 has 17 amino acids. Germline V gene lookup returns CDR1 SGDLS and CDR2 YYNGEE. CDR3 coding DNA: TGTGCCAGCAGCCCTCCAGGGGGCGCTGGGGGCTCCTACGAGCAGTACTTC. It specifies CASSPPGGAGGSYEQYF.

The genes are TRBV9 and TRBJ1-1; 10 bases are a match to TRBD1. CDR1 is SGDLS and CDR2 is YYNGEE in the germline V gene. The ends lost 4 bases at V and 5 bases at J; junction bases unmatched: 8. The CDR3 is 15 amino acids. CDR3 coding DNA: TGTGCCAGCAGCAGGCGACAGGGGGCGGAAACTGAAGCTTTCTTT. Its protein product is CASSRRQGAETEAFF.

The chain uses TRBV7-8 and TRBJ2-7; TRBD1 agrees at 11 bases. This CDR3 spans 15 amino acids. Trimming removed 3 bases from V and 5 bases from J; junction bases left unmatched: 6. Germline V CDR1 and CDR2: SGHVS, FQNEAQ. This CDR3 reads CASSFSRTGGDEQYF. The CDR3 nucleotides read TGTGCCAGCAGCTTCTCCCGGACAGGGGGCGACGAGCAGTACTTC.

The genes are TRBV30 and TRBJ1-5; possibly TRBD1 for D (5 bases). Trimming took off 2 bases at V and 1 base at J, with 9 bases between the two ends. CDR3 length equals 14 residues. Germline CDR1 and CDR2: GTSNPN and SVGIG (reference sequence). The CDR3, as DNA: TGTGCCTGGAGTCACCAGGGAAGCAATCAGCCCCAGCATTTT. It translates to CAWSHQGSNQPQHF.

V and J are TRBV18 and TRBJ1-2; TRBD1 agrees at 7 bases. The J segment lost 8 bases and the V segment lost 0 bases, leaving 6 bases of the junction unmatched. The CDR3 length is 14 residues. The germline V gene has CDR1 KGHSH and CDR2 LQKENI. The CDR3 DNA reads as TGTGCCAGCTCACCACCCAATTCAGGGGGGGGCTACACCTTC. As protein: CASSPPNSGGGYTF. The variable domain in full, completed from reference TRBV18 and TRBJ1-2, reads NAGVMQNPRHLVRRRGQEARLRCSPMKGHSHVYWYRQLPEEGLKFMVYLQKENIIDESGMPKERFSAEFPKEGPSILRIQQVVRGDSAAYFCASSPPNSGGGYTFGSGTRLTVV.

This clone has a single count. The chain recombines TRBV7-9 with TRBJ2-7; 8 bases line up with TRBD1. This CDR3 comprises 14 residues. Germline CDR1 reads SEHNR; CDR2 reads FQNEAQ (reference sequence). V lost 5 bases, J lost 4 bases, and 7 bases stayed unmatched. The CDR3 loop is CASSLRQGPYEQYF. DNA of the CDR3: TGTGCCAGCAGCCTCCGACAGGGGCCTTACGAGCAGTACTTC.

This sequence joins TRBV4-3 and TRBJ2-7; possible D gene TRBD1, 7 bases. V was clipped by 3 bases and J by 6 bases, with 15 bases between them. Germline loops: CDR1 LGHNA, CDR2 YSLEER. CDR3 length equals 14 residues. The CDR3 loop is CASSQRGRDSEQYF. In DNA form, the CDR3 reads TGCGCCAGCAGCCAGAGGGGGCGGGACTCCGAGCAGTACTTC.

The J gene is TRBJ2-1, the V gene TRBV11-3, with D uncertain. CDR3 length: 14 residues. Deletions cut 5 bases from V and 1 base from J, with 9 bases between. The germline gives CDR1 SGHNT, CDR2 YENEEA. This CDR3 reads CASSGSSSYNEQFF. CDR3 coding DNA: TGTGCCAGCAGCGGCTCCTCATCCTACAATGAGCAGTTCTTC.

CDR3 sequence: CASSQGVAGAHEQYF. The CDR3 bases are TGTGCCAGCAGCCAAGGGGTAGCGGGAGCCCACGAGCAGTACTTC. The rearrangement uses TRBV7-3 and TRBJ2-7, with 9 nucleotides matching TRBD2. The CDR3 is made up of 15 amino acids. Germline CDR1 is SGHTA and CDR2 is FQGTGA. Trimming cost V 5 bases and J 5 bases; bases outside gene matches: 10. Full variable domain (missing parts from reference TRBV7-3 and TRBJ2-7): GAGVSQTPSNKVTEKGKYVELRCDPISGHTALYWYRQSLGQGPEFLIYFQGTGAADDSGLPNDRFFAVRPEGSVSTLKIQRTERGDSAVYLCASSQGVAGAHEQYFGPGTRLTVT.

The V gene is TRBV2, the J gene TRBJ2-7; D perhaps matches TRBD1 (6 bases). The V gene lost 7 bases and the J gene lost 2 bases, with 15 bases spanning the gap. The CDR3 length is 14 residues. Germline V gene sequence: CDR1 SNHLY, CDR2 FYNNEI. CDR3 sequence (DNA): TGTGCCAGCAAAAGGGACAAACCAACCTACGAGCAGTACTTC. This translates into CASKRDKPTYEQYF.

As for this clone: The same CDR3 is also encoded by other DNA sequences in this sample. The chain is built from TRBV5-1 and TRBJ1-1, with D unclear. This CDR3 has 13 amino acids. Trimming left V 2 bases short and J 3 bases short, with 8 bases between. Germline assignment: CDR1 SGHRS and CDR2 YFSETQ. CDR3 in DNA: TGCGCCAGCAGCTTAACCGGGGACACTGAAGCTTTCTTT. It specifies CASSLTGDTEAFF.